This T cell receptor beta chain was documented in a study of CD8+CD57+ T cells in acquired aplastic anemia. For the study at large: Quantities of DNA derived from sorted CD4+ and CD8+ cells averaged approximately 3 ug.

Notes on the study in general: Researchers reported that CD8+ Simpson's diversity was not significantly different in patients versus controls.

Worth noting for this clonotype: Its antigen is currently unknown.

TCR beta VDJ and CDR3 profiling used genomic DNA as template. In TCRdb, the reads were re-called with MiXCR into one record per CDR3 protein. The data hold 250,000 to 350,000 distinct CDR3 sequences, with roughly 50% observed a single time. In germline, CDR1 is DFQATT, CDR2 SNEGSKA (reference sequence). V lost 0 bases and J 4 bases, leaving 13 bases between the germline ends. This CDR3 has 14 amino acids. The chain employs TRBV20-1 and TRBJ2-7; maybe TRBD2 (6 bases). The origin of this receptor is a human donor with severe aplastic anemia or a healthy control (not recorded which). The sequencing sample was made of sorted CD4+, CD8+, or CD8+CD57+ T cells (not recorded which) from PBMCs. The CDR3 coding sequence is TGCAGTGCTAGAGATCGCTCGGGGGATTACGAGCAGTACTTC. It yields the protein CSARDRSGDYEQYF.